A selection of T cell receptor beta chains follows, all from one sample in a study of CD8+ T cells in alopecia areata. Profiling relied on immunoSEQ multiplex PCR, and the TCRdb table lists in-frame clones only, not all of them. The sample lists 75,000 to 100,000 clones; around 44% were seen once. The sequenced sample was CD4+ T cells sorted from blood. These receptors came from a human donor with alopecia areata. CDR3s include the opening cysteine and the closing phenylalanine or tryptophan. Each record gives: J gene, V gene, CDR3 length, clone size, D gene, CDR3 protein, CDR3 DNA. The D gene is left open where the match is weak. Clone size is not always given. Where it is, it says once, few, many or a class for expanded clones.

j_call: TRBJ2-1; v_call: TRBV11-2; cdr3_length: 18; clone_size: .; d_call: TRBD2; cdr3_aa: CASSLEGFGTSGRSEQFF; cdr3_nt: TGTGCCAGCAGCTTAGAAGGATTCGGCACTAGCGGGAGAAGTGAGCAGTTCTTC
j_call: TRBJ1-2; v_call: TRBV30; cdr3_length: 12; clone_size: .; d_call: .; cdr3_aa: CAWSKGNYGYTF; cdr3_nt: TGTGCCTGGAGTAAGGGGAACTATGGCTACACCTTC
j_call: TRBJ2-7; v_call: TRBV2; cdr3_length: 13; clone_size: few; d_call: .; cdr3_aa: CASSAGDVYEQYF; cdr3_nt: TGTGCCAGCAGTGCCGGGGATGTATACGAGCAGTACTTC
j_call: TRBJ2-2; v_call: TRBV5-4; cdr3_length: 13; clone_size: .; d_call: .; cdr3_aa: CASSPLGTGELFF; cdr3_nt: TGTGCCAGCAGCCCCCTCGGCACCGGGGAGCTGTTTTTT
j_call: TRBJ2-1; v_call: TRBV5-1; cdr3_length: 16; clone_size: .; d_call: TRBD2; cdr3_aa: CASSQGLARGLNEQFF; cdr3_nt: TGCGCCAGCAGCCAGGGACTAGCCCGAGGGTTAAATGAGCAGTTCTTC
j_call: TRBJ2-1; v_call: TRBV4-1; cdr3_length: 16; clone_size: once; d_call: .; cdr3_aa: CASSQSSSATYNEQFF; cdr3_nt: TGCGCCAGCAGCCAATCGTCGAGCGCGACCTACAATGAGCAGTTCTTC
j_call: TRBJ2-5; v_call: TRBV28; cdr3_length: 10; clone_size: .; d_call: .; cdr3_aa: CASGVETQYF; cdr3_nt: TGTGCCAGCGGGGTGGAGACCCAGTACTTC
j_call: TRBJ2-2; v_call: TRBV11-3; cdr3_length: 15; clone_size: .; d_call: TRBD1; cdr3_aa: CASSSGQGSAGELFF; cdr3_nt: TGTGCCAGCAGCTCGGGACAGGGGTCGGCCGGGGAGCTGTTTTTT
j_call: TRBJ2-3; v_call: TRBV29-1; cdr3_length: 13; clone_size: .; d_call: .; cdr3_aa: CSVEARLTDTQYF; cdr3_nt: TGCAGCGTTGAGGCCAGGTTGACAGATACGCAGTATTTT
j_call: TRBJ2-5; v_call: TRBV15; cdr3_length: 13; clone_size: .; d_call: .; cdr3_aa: CATTVSPKETQYF; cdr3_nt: TGTGCCACCACAGTCAGTCCGAAAGAGACCCAGTACTTC
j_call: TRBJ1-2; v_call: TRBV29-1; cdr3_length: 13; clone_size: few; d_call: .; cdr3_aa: CSVKKDSNYGYTF; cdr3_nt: TGCAGCGTTAAAAAGGACAGCAACTATGGCTACACCTTC
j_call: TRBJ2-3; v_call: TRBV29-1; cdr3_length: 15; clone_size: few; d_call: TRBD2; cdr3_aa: CSGRTSGIGTDTQYF; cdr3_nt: TGCAGCGGAAGGACTAGCGGGATTGGCACAGATACGCAGTATTTT
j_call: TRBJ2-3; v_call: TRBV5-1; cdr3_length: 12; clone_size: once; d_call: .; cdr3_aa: CASSVTGDTQYF; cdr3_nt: TGCGCCAGCAGCGTAACAGGGGATACGCAGTATTTT
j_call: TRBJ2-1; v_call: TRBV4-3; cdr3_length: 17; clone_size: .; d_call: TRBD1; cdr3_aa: CASSQGGLRGPGNEQFF; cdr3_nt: TGCGCCAGCAGCCAAGGGGGGCTCAGGGGGCCAGGGAATGAGCAGTTCTTC
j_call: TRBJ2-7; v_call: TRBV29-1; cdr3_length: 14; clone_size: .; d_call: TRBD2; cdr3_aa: CSVERLAGAYEQYF; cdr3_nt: TGCAGCGTTGAAAGACTAGCGGGAGCCTACGAGCAGTACTTC
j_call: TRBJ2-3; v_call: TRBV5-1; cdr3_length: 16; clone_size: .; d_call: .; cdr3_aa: CASSLAVNRLTDTQYF; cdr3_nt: TGCGCCAGCAGCTTGGCCGTCAATCGCCTCACAGATACGCAGTATTTT
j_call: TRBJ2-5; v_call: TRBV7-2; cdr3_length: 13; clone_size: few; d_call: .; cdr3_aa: CASSLGEWETQYF; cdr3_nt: TGTGCCAGCAGCTTAGGGGAATGGGAGACCCAGTACTTC
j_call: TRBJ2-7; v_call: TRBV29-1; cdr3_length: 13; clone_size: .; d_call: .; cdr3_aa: CSVGGRHTYEQYF; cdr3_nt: TGCAGCGTTGGTGGCAGGCATACCTACGAGCAGTACTTC
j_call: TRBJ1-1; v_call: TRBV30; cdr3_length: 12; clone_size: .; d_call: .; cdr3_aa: CAWGLFRGEAFF; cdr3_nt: TGTGCCTGGGGTCTTTTCCGGGGTGAAGCTTTCTTT
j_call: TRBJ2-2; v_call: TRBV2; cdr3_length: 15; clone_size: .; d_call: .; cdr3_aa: CASSPRLGNTGELFF; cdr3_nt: TGTGCCAGCAGCCCCAGACTAGGTAACACCGGGGAGCTGTTTTTT